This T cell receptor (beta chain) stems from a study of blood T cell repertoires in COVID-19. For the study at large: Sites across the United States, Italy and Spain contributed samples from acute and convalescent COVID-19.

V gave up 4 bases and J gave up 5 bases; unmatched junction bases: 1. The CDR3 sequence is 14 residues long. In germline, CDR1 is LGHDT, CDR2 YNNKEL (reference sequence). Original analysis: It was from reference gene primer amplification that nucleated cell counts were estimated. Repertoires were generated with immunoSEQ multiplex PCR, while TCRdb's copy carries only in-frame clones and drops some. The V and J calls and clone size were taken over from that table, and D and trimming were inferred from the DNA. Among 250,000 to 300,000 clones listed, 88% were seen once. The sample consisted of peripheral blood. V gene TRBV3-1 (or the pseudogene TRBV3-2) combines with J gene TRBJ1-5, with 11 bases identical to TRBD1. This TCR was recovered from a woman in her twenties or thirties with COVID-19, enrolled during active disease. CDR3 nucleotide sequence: TGTGCCAGCAGCCTGGACAGGGGGCATCAGCCCCAGCATTTT. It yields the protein CASSLDRGHQPQHF.